The next 2 T cell receptor beta chains were all read from a single sample in a study of OX40 agonist ivuxolimab in advanced cancers. The library was produced with the immunoSEQ multiplex PCR assay. In its TCRdb copy, this immuneACCESS table keeps in-frame sequences only and misses some clones. Where compared with another copy, unresolved V genes explain less than half of these, and the others have no known cause. Within this sample are about 95,000 clones, with approximately 85% of them counted one time only. Together, the top ten hold 3.5% to 4% of the sample. Specimen: CD4+ or CD8+ T cells sorted from blood, collected in a trial of the OX40 agonist ivuxolimab. The receptors stem from an adult with an advanced solid tumor such as melanoma, head and neck, liver or kidney cancer.

The chain links TRBV19 to TRBJ2-5, with D possibly being TRBD2 (6 bases). Trimming stripped 3 bases from V and 5 bases from J, with 13 bases between. The CDR3 spans 14 residues. Germline CDR1 is LNHDA and CDR2 is SQIVND (reference sequence). The CDR3 bases are TGTGCCAGTAGTATTTTAGGTGGGAGGGAGACCCAGTACTTC. Its protein is CASSILGGRETQYF.

The chain is built from TRBV19 and TRBJ2-1; unclear D gene. Germline lookup yields CDR1 LNHDA and CDR2 SQIVND (reference sequence). The CDR3 is 14 residues long. V lost 8 bases, J lost 1 base, and 12 bases lay in between. The CDR3 nucleotides read TGTGCCAGTGCCATCGGCCCGTCCTACAATGAGCAGTTCTTC. Residues: CASAIGPSYNEQFF.